This TCR beta chain was identified during a study of shared clonotypes between healthy human individuals. Study summary: Samples came from a couple of female and three male donors aged 18 to 49.

Original methodology: For the immunoSEQ data, sequences were junction-only without quality scores, so filtering differed. The assay was immunoSEQ multiplex PCR, and TCRdb's table has in-frame clones only and misses some. Clone size and the V and J calls come from that table; the DNA yielded D and trimming. The sample lists 500,000 to 650,000 clones; around three quarters were seen once. All of the donors resided in Nashville, Tennessee, and each was a Caucasian adult. In the case of this clone: Within the sample, other DNA sequences also encode this same CDR3.

Sequencing used PBMCs. This clonotype was obtained from a woman between 35 and 50 years old in good health. Some clones in this sample may be carry-over from other donors' samples.

The CDR3, as DNA: TGCAGCGTCGCCAGTTCATCCTACGAGCAGTACTTC. It yields the protein CSVASSSYEQYF. The chain carries TRBV29-1 and TRBJ2-7; no clear D. V lost 6 bases to trimming and J lost 1 base, with 10 bases between them. From germline, CDR1 is SQVTM and CDR2 ANQGSEA. The CDR3 is made up of 12 amino acids.